The 20 T cell receptor beta chains below all came from one sample that was sequenced in a study of technical replicates of blood from a few donors. Assay used: immunoSEQ multiplex PCR; TCRdb lists only in-frame clones, some missing. Of roughly 81,000 clones detected, about 97% appear once; the ten largest clones hold less than 0.2%. Sequenced material: T cells isolated from PBMCs. The receptors here all came from a human donor in good health.

The chain uses TRBV5-1 and TRBJ2-5, with a tentative D call TRBD1 (5 bases). Germline loops: CDR1 SGHRS, CDR2 YFSETQ. V was pared by 5 bases and J by 1 base, with 12 bases between. The CDR3 length is 14 residues. CDR3 DNA: TGCGCCAGCAGTTCCGACAGCACCCAAGAGACCCAGTACTTC. It is translated as CASSSDSTQETQYF.

This rearrangement joins TRBV2 to TRBJ2-7; D gene uncertain. The germline V gene has CDR1 SNHLY and CDR2 FYNNEI. Trimming left V 7 bases short and J 0 bases short, with 13 bases between. This CDR3 region has 14 residues. The CDR3 reads CASKPQSSSYEQYF. The CDR3 region has the DNA TGTGCCAGCAAGCCACAGAGCAGCTCCTACGAGCAGTACTTC.

This chain links TRBV29-1 with TRBJ1-1, with D possibly being TRBD1 (6 bases). The CDR3 has 13 amino acids. Germline V gene lookup returns CDR1 SQVTM and CDR2 ANQGSEA. V was trimmed by 0 bases and J by 4 bases, leaving 9 bases between them. The CDR3 loop is CSVEERGGTEAFF. The CDR3 nucleotides read TGCAGCGTTGAAGAACGAGGGGGCACTGAAGCTTTCTTT.

The rearrangement uses TRBV5-6 and TRBJ2-3; 9 bases agree with TRBD1. CDR3 size: 14 residues. Germline V gene sequence: CDR1 SGHDT, CDR2 YYEEEE. The ends lost 4 bases at V and 5 bases at J; junction bases unmatched: 5. The CDR3 sequence: CASSPDRGIDTQYF. CDR3 sequence (DNA): TGTGCCAGCAGCCCCGACAGGGGGATAGATACGCAGTATTTT.

This clone was recorded once. The rearrangement uses TRBV11-2 and TRBJ2-3; 7 bases fit TRBD2. Germline V lookup: CDR1 SGHAT, CDR2 FQNNGV. The ends lost 6 bases at V and 7 bases at J; junction bases unmatched: 4. The CDR3 sequence is 12 residues long. The CDR3 reads CASRRGENTQYF. Here the CDR3 DNA reads TGTGCCAGCAGACGGGGGGAGAATACGCAGTATTTT.

The rearrangement uses TRBV12-5 and TRBJ1-3; 10 bases agree with TRBD1. J lost 3 bases, V lost 1 base, and 6 bases had no gene match. CDR1 LGHNT and CDR2 FRNRAP come from the germline V gene. The CDR3 spans 17 residues. As DNA, the CDR3 is TGTGCTAGTGGTTTGGACCGACAGGGGGCTTATGGAAACACCATATATTTT. This codes for CASGLDRQGAYGNTIYF.

The chain is built from TRBV7-6 and TRBJ2-7; D possibly corresponds to TRBD1 (6 bases). The V end lost 0 bases, the J end lost 3 bases, and 21 bases lay between the germline ends. This CDR3 is built from 18 residues. Germline assignment: CDR1 SGHVS and CDR2 FNYEAQ. The CDR3 nucleotides are TGTGCCAGCAGCTTAGCTCCGCCCCTGACAGGCACGAGCTACGAGCAGTACTTC. Translating gives CASSLAPPLTGTSYEQYF. Full variable domain (outside the CDR3, taken from reference TRBV7-6 and TRBJ2-7): GAGVSQSPRYKVTKRGQDVALRCDPISGHVSLYWYRQALGQGPEFLTYFNYEAQQDKSGLPNDRFSAERPEGSISTLTIQRTEQRDSAMYRCASSLAPPLTGTSYEQYFGPGTRLTVT.

CDR3 residues: CATKQGPNYSGANVLTF. The DNA for the CDR3 is TGTGCCACGAAACAGGGGCCCAATTACTCTGGGGCCAACGTCCTGACTTTC. This chain connects TRBV11-3 to TRBJ2-6, with 7 bases that match TRBD1. V shed 10 bases and J 0 bases; nucleotides not matched to a gene: 12. The CDR3 sequence is 17 residues long. Germline CDR1 and CDR2: SGHNT and YENEEA.

The chain recombines TRBV2 with TRBJ1-5; 8 nucleotides line up with TRBD1. Trimming removed 5 bases from V and 4 bases from J; junction bases left unmatched: 1. Looked up from germline, CDR1 is SNHLY and CDR2 is FYNNEI. This CDR3 contains 13 residues. The CDR3 coding sequence is TGTGCCAGCAGTCAGGGGGCGAATCAGCCCCAGCATTTT. This codes for CASSQGANQPQHF.

In DNA, the CDR3 is TGTGCCAGCAGTTACCAAGCGGGCCCCGGCAATGAGCAGTTCTTC. Protein product: CASSYQAGPGNEQFF. The gene calls are TRBV6-5 and TRBJ2-1; D is perhaps TRBD2 (6 bases). Trimming stripped 2 bases from V and 6 bases from J, with 14 bases between. The CDR3 runs to 15 residues. Germline V gene lookup returns CDR1 MNHEY and CDR2 SVGAGI.

This clone has just one count. The chain joins TRBV4-2 to TRBJ2-1; 7 bases fit TRBD2. The CDR3 runs 15 residues. Germline CDR1 is LGHNA and CDR2 is YNFKEQ. With 0 bases clipped from V and 6 bases from J, the junction kept 5 bases outside the gene matches. CDR3 DNA: TGTGCCAGCAGCCAAGACTCGACTAGCTTCAATGAGCAGTTCTTC. Protein: CASSQDSTSFNEQFF.

The chain is built from TRBV7-6 and TRBJ2-7; 8 bases are shared with TRBD1. Per the germline V gene, CDR1 is SGHVS and CDR2 is FNYEAQ. The CDR3 consists of 12 residues. The V segment lost 5 bases and the J segment 7 bases; nucleotides outside the gene matches: 4. CDR3 bases: TGTGCCAGCAGCGTAGACAGGGGTGAGCAGTACTTC. Translation: CASSVDRGEQYF.

The V and J genes are TRBV15 and TRBJ2-7; no definite D call. Germline values: CDR1 LNHNV, CDR2 YYDKDF (reference sequence). This CDR3 region has 13 residues. V shed 6 bases and J shed 2 bases, with 11 bases lying between them. This CDR3 reads CATSVTDTYEQYF. CDR3 in DNA: TGTGCCACCAGTGTCACCGACACCTACGAGCAGTACTTC.

This CDR3 reads CASSEDSGLHNQPQHF. Here the CDR3 DNA reads TGTGCCAGCAGTGAAGATTCCGGACTACACAATCAGCCCCAGCATTTT. The V call is TRBV2, the J call TRBJ1-5; the D is unclear. Per germline, CDR1 SNHLY and CDR2 FYNNEI. V shed 1 base and J shed 3 bases, with 13 bases lying between them. The CDR3 spans 16 residues. The full variable domain, in which reference TRBV2 and TRBJ1-5 provide the parts outside the CDR3, is EPEVTQTPSHQVTQMGQEVILRCVPISNHLYFYWYRQILGQKVEFLVSFYNNEISEKSEIFDDQFSVERPDGSNFTLKIRSTKLEDSAMYFCASSEDSGLHNQPQHFGDGTRLSIL.

The DNA for the CDR3 is TGTGCCAGCAGGAGAGAGCGGGACAGGAGATCCTACGAGCAGTACTTC. This translates into CASRRERDRRSYEQYF. The chain is built from TRBV2 and TRBJ2-7, with D perhaps TRBD1 (8 bases). Germline CDR1 is SNHLY and CDR2 is FYNNEI. V lost 6 bases to trimming and J lost 1 base, with 19 bases between them. The CDR3 loop spans 16 amino acids.

The rearrangement uses TRBV27 and TRBJ2-1; the match to TRBD2 covers 7 bases. Per the germline V gene, CDR1 is MNHEY and CDR2 is SMNVEV (reference sequence). CDR3 length equals 15 residues. J was trimmed by 3 bases and V by 6 bases; bases with no gene match: 8. CDR3 coding DNA: TGTGCCAGCAGAGATGTGGCTAGCGGCTACAATGAGCAGTTCTTC. Encoded protein: CASRDVASGYNEQFF.

The V and J genes are TRBV11-2 and TRBJ2-3; 9 bases map to TRBD1. CDR1 SGHAT and CDR2 FQNNGV come from the germline V gene. The CDR3 length is 17 residues. The trim removed 4 bases at V and 0 bases at J, leaving 8 bases unmatched. In DNA form, the CDR3 reads TGTGCCAGCAGCTCAAGACAGGGGGTGACTAGCACAGATACGCAGTATTTT. Protein product: CASSSRQGVTSTDTQYF.

The V gene is TRBV5-1, the J gene TRBJ2-1; 8 nucleotides line up with TRBD2. The J segment lost 5 bases and the V segment lost 9 bases, leaving 4 bases of the junction unmatched. Germline values: CDR1 SGHRS, CDR2 YFSETQ. There are 12 residues in the CDR3. The DNA for the CDR3 is TGCGCCACGGCTAGCGGGCACAATGAGCAGTTCTTC. Its protein product is CATASGHNEQFF.

V is TRBV6-4 and J is TRBJ1-1; D is ambiguous. This CDR3 region has 13 residues. Per the germline V gene, CDR1 is MRHNA and CDR2 is SNTAGT. The V end lost 5 bases, the J end lost 1 base, and 8 bases lay between the germline ends. CDR3: CASSLEGNTEAFF. CDR3 DNA: TGTGCCAGCAGTCTGGAGGGGAACACTGAAGCTTTCTTT.

The genes are TRBV28 and TRBJ2-1, with no clear D. The CDR3 extends over 18 amino acids. V was pared by 2 bases and J by 0 bases, with 17 bases between. CDR1 MDHEN and CDR2 SYDVKM come from the germline V gene. The CDR3 coding sequence is TGTGCCAGCAGTTTAGGGCTACTCCTACGGTTCTCCTACAATGAGCAGTTCTTC. Amino acid sequence: CASSLGLLLRFSYNEQFF.